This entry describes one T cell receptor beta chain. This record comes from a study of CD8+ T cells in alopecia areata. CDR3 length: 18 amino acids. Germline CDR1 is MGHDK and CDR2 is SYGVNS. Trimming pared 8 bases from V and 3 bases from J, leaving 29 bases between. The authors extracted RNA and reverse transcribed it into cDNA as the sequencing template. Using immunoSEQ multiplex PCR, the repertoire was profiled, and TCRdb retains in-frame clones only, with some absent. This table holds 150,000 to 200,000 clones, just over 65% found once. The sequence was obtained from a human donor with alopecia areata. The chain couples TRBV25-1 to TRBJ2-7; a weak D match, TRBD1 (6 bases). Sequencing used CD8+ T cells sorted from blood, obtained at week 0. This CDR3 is CASQRDKGTPLKLYEQYF. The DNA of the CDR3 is TGTGCCAGCCAGAGAGACAAGGGGACACCTCTCAAGCTCTACGAGCAGTACTTC.